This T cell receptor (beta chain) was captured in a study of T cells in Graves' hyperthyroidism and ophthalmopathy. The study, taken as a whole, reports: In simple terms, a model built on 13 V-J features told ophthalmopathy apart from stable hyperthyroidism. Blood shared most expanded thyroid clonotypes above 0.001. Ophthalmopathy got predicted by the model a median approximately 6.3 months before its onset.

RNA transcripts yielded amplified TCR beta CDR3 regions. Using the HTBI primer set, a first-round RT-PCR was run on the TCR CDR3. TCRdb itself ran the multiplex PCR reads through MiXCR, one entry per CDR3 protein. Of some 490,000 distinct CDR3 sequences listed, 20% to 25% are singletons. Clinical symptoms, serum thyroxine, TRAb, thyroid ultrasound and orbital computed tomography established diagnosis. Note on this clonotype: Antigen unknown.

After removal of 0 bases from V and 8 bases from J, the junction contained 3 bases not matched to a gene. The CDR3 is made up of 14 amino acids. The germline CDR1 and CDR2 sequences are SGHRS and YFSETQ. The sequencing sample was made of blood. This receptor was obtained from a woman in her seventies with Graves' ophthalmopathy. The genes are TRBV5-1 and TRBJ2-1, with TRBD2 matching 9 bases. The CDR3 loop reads CASSLAGTSHEQFF. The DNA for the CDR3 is TGCGCCAGCAGCTTGGCCGGGACTAGCCATGAGCAGTTCTTC.